This T cell receptor beta chain was recovered during a study of molecular identifiers for immune sequencing clone quantification. This clonotype was observed at least ten times. Naive CD8 T cells were sorted as CD8+CD4-CCR7+CD45RA+. For bulk TCR libraries, previously described methods and listed TCR primers were used. Each CDR3 protein gets one entry after TCRdb re-called the PCR reads with MiXCR. There are fewer than 70,000 distinct CDR3 sequences in the sample; around 18% occur only once, and over 1.3% lies in the top ten. V was pared by 3 bases and J by 2 bases, with 4 bases of the junction left unmatched. The CDR3 contains 14 residues. Germline CDR1 LNHDA, CDR2 SQIVND (reference sequence).

The sequenced material came from naive CD8+ T cells from blood, with Jurkat cell RNA spiked in. Stated subset: FACS-sorted CD8+CD4-CCR7+CD45RA+ naive T cells. The rearrangement links TRBV19 to TRBJ2-7; 7 positions agree with TRBD1. The TCR sequence derives from a human donor in good health. Some libraries in this study had Jurkat cell RNA spiked in. In DNA, the CDR3 is TGTGCCAGTAGTATCGAGGGGGCTGCCTACGAGCAGTACTTC. This sequence encodes CASSIEGAAYEQYF.